Listed here are 28 T cell receptor beta chains from one sample, sequenced in a study of Graves' ophthalmopathy and Graves' hyperthyroidism (dated by TCRdb to between 2017 and 2018). For sequencing, an Illumina HiSeq 2000 was employed. TCR beta CDR3 regions were amplified from RNA transcripts for repertoire sequencing. A first-round RT-PCR used HTBI primers with the Qiagen OneStep RT-PCR kit, followed by a second-round multiplex PCR, size selection and purification. TCRdb reprocessed the public reads (quality trimming at Q25 with fastp, clone calling with MiXCR) and kept in-frame beta chains. Rows with a matching CDR3 protein are joined into one entry that keeps the most common DNA and genes. The sample records over a million distinct CDR3 sequences, 35% to 40% of which are singletons. The ten largest make up around 10% of the sample. The sequenced sample consisted of peripheral blood or thyroid tissue (not recorded which). All receptors derive from an adult man with Graves' hyperthyroidism.

The rearrangement joins TRBV10-2 to TRBJ1-3; D not resolved. The CDR3 is 12 residues long. V lost 2 bases to trimming and J lost 6 bases, with 5 bases between them. Germline CDR1 is WSHSY and CDR2 is SAAADI. CDR3 DNA: TGCGCCAGCAGTGAGCCGGAAAACACCATATATTTT. Encoded protein: CASSEPENTIYF.

The rearrangement links TRBV7-9 to TRBJ2-7, with D perhaps given as TRBD1 or TRBD2 (5 bases each). The CDR3 has 15 amino acids. With 6 bases removed from V and 3 bases from J, the gap between germline ends came to 18 bases. In germline, CDR1 is SEHNR, CDR2 FQNEAQ (reference sequence). This chain's CDR3 is CASSLPGRVLYEQYF. The DNA for the CDR3 is TGTGCCAGCAGTCTACCGGGACGGGTACTCTACGAGCAGTACTTC.

Turning to this clonotype: The missing conserved phenylalanine or tryptophan at the end of this CDR3 makes a read error likely. The genes are TRBV19 and TRBJ1-1; D remains unclear. In germline, CDR1 is LNHDA, CDR2 SQIVND (reference sequence). This CDR3 has 13 residues. Trimming pared 8 bases from V and 2 bases from J, leaving 12 bases between. The CDR3 DNA is TGTGCCAGTGTAAGGACGCCCAACACTGAAGCTTTCCTT. Amino acids: CASVRTPNTEAFL.

This clonotype was seen only a few times. The rearrangement joins TRBV14 to TRBJ2-5; D may correspond to TRBD1 or TRBD2 (5 bases each). There are 15 residues in the CDR3. V gave up 0 bases and J gave up 5 bases, with 13 bases separating them. Germline V lookup: CDR1 SGHDN, CDR2 FVKESK. CDR3 coding DNA: TGTGCCAGCAGCCAAGATTCGGCCAGGGACGAGACCCAGTACTTC. The encoded protein is CASSQDSARDETQYF.

To note about this clonotype: This could be a read error, since a much larger clone is one nucleotide away. The chain combines TRBV20-1 with TRBJ1-2; D unresolved. V lost 3 bases and J lost 3, with 8 bases in between. Germline V gene data show CDR1 as DFQATT and CDR2 as SNEGSKA (reference sequence). The CDR3 length is 12 residues. Written as DNA, the CDR3 is TGCAGTGCTAGGGGCAGCTACTATGGCTACACCTTC. Translated, it gives CSARGSYYGYTF.

At least ten counts were recorded for this clonotype. The V and J genes are TRBV29-1 and TRBJ2-2, with D unresolved. CDR1 is SQVTM and CDR2 is ANQGSEA in the germline V gene. Deletions cut 3 bases from V and 7 bases from J, with 9 bases between. This CDR3 has 12 amino acids. The CDR3 bases are TGCAGCGTTGAGAGTAGCATCGGGGAGCTGTTTTTT. This encodes CSVESSIGELFF.

Details on this clonotype: This likely comes from a read error, as the CDR3 has no conserved phenylalanine or tryptophan at its end. It is unclear where the CDR3 begins or ends on the DNA, so no DNA is shown, and the CDR3 is as TCRdb lists it. The chain is built from TRBV7-7 and TRBJ1-3. The CDR3 length equals 10 residues, ends included. CDR1 SSHAT and CDR2 FNYEAQ come from the germline V gene (reference sequence). The CDR3 protein is CASSLGWGNT.

The sample holds many counts of this clonotype. The gene calls are TRBV10-3 and TRBJ1-1, with D hard to call. Germline-derived CDR1 and CDR2 are ENHRY and SYGVKD. V lost 7 bases and J 6 bases, leaving 12 bases between the germline ends. This CDR3 contains 12 residues. CDR3 in DNA: TGTGCCATCAAAAGGGAAGACGCTGAAGCTTTCTTT. Its translation: CAIKREDAEAFF.

This clonotype was counted at least ten times. The genes are TRBV20-1 and TRBJ1-6, with 11 bases matching TRBD1. The ends lost 5 bases at V and 4 bases at J; junction bases unmatched: 4. CDR1 is DFQATT and CDR2 is SNEGSKA in the germline V gene (reference sequence). The CDR3 runs to 15 residues. The CDR3 sequence: CSAPGTGGYNSPLHF. The CDR3 coding sequence is TGCAGTGCTCCCGGGACAGGGGGTTATAATTCACCCCTCCACTTT.

This clonotype came up many times. V and J are TRBV11-2 and TRBJ1-1; unclear D gene. The CDR3 extends over 16 amino acids. The germline V gene encodes CDR1 SGHAT and CDR2 FQNNGV. Trimming stripped 4 bases from V and 0 bases from J, with 15 bases between. This CDR3 is CASSSQGAVMNTEAFF. CDR3 coding DNA: TGTGCCAGCAGCTCTCAAGGAGCAGTGATGAACACTGAAGCTTTCTTT.

This clonotype was seen ten or more times. The chain has TRBV20-1 and TRBJ1-2, with D unclear. Germline loops: CDR1 DFQATT, CDR2 SNEGSKA (reference sequence). This CDR3 is built from 12 residues. Deletions cut 7 bases from V and 1 base from J, with 10 bases between. CDR3 sequence reads: CSEGSHNYGYTF. CDR3 DNA: TGCAGTGAGGGCAGTCATAACTATGGCTACACCTTC.

This chain uses TRBV29-1 with TRBJ2-7, with D possibly TRBD1 on 5 matching bases. Germline CDR1 and CDR2: SQVTM and ANQGSEA. There are 13 residues in the CDR3. With 8 bases removed from V and 1 base from J, the gap between germline ends came to 15 bases. CDR3: CSSRRAGSYEQYF. CDR3 in DNA: TGCAGCTCTCGGAGAGCAGGGTCCTACGAGCAGTACTTC.

This chain joins TRBV5-1 and TRBJ1-6; TRBD1 matches 7 bases. The CDR3 is 13 residues long. Looked up from germline, CDR1 is SGHRS and CDR2 is YFSETQ. V was clipped by 4 bases and J by 9 bases; unmatched bases: 4. CDR3 in DNA: TGCGCCAGCAGCCAGGGGGGAGTTTCACCCCTCCACTTT. Translating it yields CASSQGGVSPLHF.

Ten or more counts support this clonotype. The chain couples TRBV7-6 to TRBJ2-5; D not resolved. Germline V CDR1 and CDR2: SGHVS, FNYEAQ. The CDR3 is made up of 14 amino acids. V lost 4 bases and J lost 0, with 9 bases in between. The CDR3 region is CASSSRTYQETQYF. As DNA, the CDR3 is TGTGCCAGCAGCTCACGGACCTACCAAGAGACCCAGTACTTC. Full variable domain (remainder filled in from reference TRBV7-6 and TRBJ2-5): GAGVSQSPRYKVTKRGQDVALRCDPISGHVSLYWYRQALGQGPEFLTYFNYEAQQDKSGLPNDRFSAERPEGSISTLTIQRTEQRDSAMYRCASSSRTYQETQYFGPGTRLLVL.

This clonotype was observed many times. The chain recombines TRBV12-3 or TRBV12-4 with TRBJ1-5, with D perhaps TRBD1 (5 bases). Trimming took off 3 bases at V and 3 bases at J, with 15 bases between the two ends. The CDR3 totals 16 residues. The CDR3 region has the DNA TGTGCCAGCAGTTTCGGGGCAGGGAGGCCCAATCAGCCCCAGCATTTT. This codes for CASSFGAGRPNQPQHF.

The chain links TRBV10-2 to TRBJ1-2, with 8 bases that match TRBD1. With 2 bases clipped from V and 6 bases from J, the junction kept 8 bases outside the gene matches. Germline V lookup: CDR1 WSHSY, CDR2 SAAADI. This CDR3 spans 15 amino acids. CDR3 sequence (DNA): TGCGCCAGCAGTGAGCCGGACAGGGAGCAGGATGGCTACACCTTC. It specifies CASSEPDREQDGYTF.

This clonotype appeared many times. The J gene is TRBJ2-5, the V gene TRBV29-1; D gene unclear. The CDR3 is made up of 13 amino acids. Trimming cost V 4 bases and J 0 bases, with 9 bases left between them. The germline CDR1 and CDR2 sequences are SQVTM and ANQGSEA. The CDR3 here is CSVVAANQETQYF. Here the CDR3 DNA reads TGCAGCGTTGTCGCAGCCAACCAAGAGACCCAGTACTTC.

This clonotype occurred once. The V call is TRBV7-3, the J call TRBJ2-7; no firm D call. Germline loops: CDR1 SGHTA, CDR2 FQGTGA. The V gene lost 1 base and the J gene lost 2 bases, with 12 bases spanning the gap. CDR3 size: 15 residues. The CDR3, as DNA: TGTGCCAGCAGCTTAAATAGATACGAACCCTACGAGCAGTACTTC. Protein: CASSLNRYEPYEQYF.

The V gene is TRBV24-1, the J gene TRBJ2-3; 9 nucleotides align to TRBD2. Germline values: CDR1 KGHDR, CDR2 SFDVKD. V was clipped by 4 bases and J by 11 bases; unmatched bases: 18. There are 17 residues in the CDR3. In nucleotides, the CDR3 is TGTGCCACCAGTGAATCGATGGACCCCTCTTCTAGCGGGAAGCAGTATTTT. The encoded protein is CATSESMDPSSSGKQYF.

The chain carries TRBV9 and TRBJ2-7; TRBD2 aligns across 8 bases. This CDR3 contains 16 residues. Germline CDR1 SGDLS, CDR2 YYNGEE. The V gene end was trimmed by 0 bases and the J gene end by 3 bases; junction bases not matched to a gene: 8. CDR3 bases: TGTGCCAGCAGCGTAGAGAGCAGCGGGGGATTCTACGAGCAGTACTTC. This codes for CASSVESSGGFYEQYF.

The table lists this clonotype with a few counts. A read error may produce the germline difference seen at one junction end. The genes are TRBV12-3 or TRBV12-4 and TRBJ1-2; D unclear. This CDR3 is 13 amino acids long. The DNA of the CDR3 is TGTGCCACCAGTAAACAGTGGGACTATGGCTACACCTTC. This gives the protein CATSKQWDYGYTF.

This clonotype was seen a few times. The CDR3 ends on some other residue instead of the conserved phenylalanine or tryptophan, so this is likely a read error. The DNA is omitted, as the CDR3 cannot be located on it reliably, and the CDR3 follows TCRdb's listing. This chain uses TRBV10-3 with TRBJ1-4. Germline V gives CDR1 ENHRY, CDR2 SYGVKD. The CDR3 numbers 9 amino acids, ends counted. Here the CDR3 reads CAISESAGQ.

This chain uses TRBV6-5 with TRBJ2-5; D is uncertain. Trimming removed 5 bases at V and 1 base at J, with 14 bases between. This CDR3 contains 15 residues. The germline V gene encodes CDR1 MNHEY and CDR2 SVGAGI. The CDR3: CASSTRPNTQETQYF. In DNA, the CDR3 is TGTGCCAGCAGTACCCGGCCTAATACCCAAGAGACCCAGTACTTC.

This rearrangement joins TRBV5-6 to TRBJ1-3, with 9 bases fitting TRBD1. CDR1 and CDR2 (germline): SGHDT, YYEEEE. V was clipped by 2 bases and J by 1 base; unmatched bases: 7. The CDR3 length is 17 residues. The CDR3 DNA reads as TGTGCCAGCAGCTTCCCGGACAGGGGACGTTCTGGAAACACCATATATTTT. Its protein is CASSFPDRGRSGNTIYF.

The chain uses TRBV20-1 and TRBJ2-7, with 11 positions matching TRBD2. The V and J ends lost 5 bases and 6 bases, in that order; junction bases with no gene match: 24. This CDR3 contains 19 residues. Germline V gives CDR1 DFQATT, CDR2 SNEGSKA (reference sequence). CDR3 nucleotides: TGCAGTGCTGCGACTGTGGACAGGGGAACTAGCGGGAGTATAGGCGAGCAGTACTTC. Its translation is CSAATVDRGTSGSIGEQYF.

This clonotype was recorded at least ten times. The chain joins TRBV20-1 to TRBJ2-7; possibly TRBD2 for D (6 bases). Germline lookup yields CDR1 DFQATT and CDR2 SNEGSKA (reference sequence). Trimming left V 4 bases short and J 0 bases short, with 16 bases between. This CDR3 is built from 15 residues. In DNA form, the CDR3 reads TGCAGTGCTACTCAGGGCGGGAAAAACTCCTACGAGCAGTACTTC. Translation gives CSATQGGKNSYEQYF.

As to this clonotype: The DNA is left out, because the CDR3 cannot be placed on it with certainty; the CDR3 is given as TCRdb lists it. The J gene is TRBJ1-2, the V gene TRBV2. The CDR3 is 15 residues long, ends included. Germline V gene data show CDR1 as SNHLY and CDR2 as FYNNEI. CDR3 sequence: CACSAREGIDYGYTF.

V usage is TRBV20-1 and J usage is TRBJ2-2; TRBD1 matches at 9 bases. V was clipped by 4 bases and J by 3 bases; unmatched bases: 3. The CDR3 totals 14 residues. From germline, CDR1 is DFQATT and CDR2 SNEGSKA (reference sequence). The CDR3 region has the DNA TGCAGTGCTAACTGGGACAGGGACACCGGGGAGCTGTTTTTT. This gives the protein CSANWDRDTGELFF.